The 9 T cell receptor beta chains given below trace back to one sample, sequenced in a study of T cell clones after liver transplantation. The protocol was immunoSEQ multiplex PCR, while the TCRdb copy is restricted to in-frame clones and leaves out a portion. This repertoire shows 40,000 to 65,000 clones, about 88% found once; its top ten account for roughly 8.1%. This sample comprised CD4+ T cells from blood, obtained before liver transplant. These receptors were taken from a human donor who received a liver transplant.

A few counts support this clone. The genes are TRBV2 and TRBJ2-1; D may be TRBD2 (5 bases). This CDR3 has 12 residues. V lost 4 bases, J lost 6 bases, and 7 bases lay in between. CDR1 SNHLY and CDR2 FYNNEI come from the germline V gene. CDR3 region: CASSVLVNEQFF. The CDR3, as DNA: TGTGCCAGCAGTGTACTAGTCAATGAGCAGTTCTTC.

This chain joins TRBV6-1 and TRBJ1-5; perhaps TRBD1 as D (5 bases). The germline CDR1 and CDR2 sequences are MNHNS and SASEGT. Trimming took 4 bases from V and 4 from J, leaving 8 bases between them. The CDR3 extends over 13 amino acids. The CDR3 DNA is TGTGCCAGCAGTGCTACAGGAAATCAGCCCCAGCATTTT. It codes for CASSATGNQPQHF.

The chain joins TRBV9 to TRBJ1-1; the D gene is possibly TRBD1 (5 bases). CDR1 and CDR2 from the germline V gene are SGDLS and YYNGEE. This CDR3 is built from 15 residues. V lost 7 bases, J lost 11 bases, and 27 bases lay in between. CDR3 bases: TGTGCCAGCGGAAGGGCAGGGAATCGCAACGAGGATGCTTTCTTT. Amino acid sequence: CASGRAGNRNEDAFF.

The chain joins TRBV7-2 to TRBJ2-5; D possibly corresponds to TRBD2 (5 bases). V lost 4 bases, J lost 3 bases, and 15 bases lay in between. The CDR3 runs 15 residues. Germline V CDR1 and CDR2: SGHTA, FQGNSA. This CDR3 reads CASSSLARAEETQYF. The CDR3 DNA reads as TGTGCCAGCAGCTCCCTGGCCCGAGCGGAAGAGACCCAGTACTTC. Variable domain in full (rest from reference TRBV7-2 and TRBJ2-5): GAGVSQSPSNKVTEKGKDVELRCDPISGHTALYWYRQSLGQGLEFLIYFQGNSAPDKSGLPSDRFSAERTGGSVSTLTIQRTQQEDSAVYLCASSSLARAEETQYFGPGTRLLVL.

This sequence joins TRBV19 and TRBJ2-5, with D possibly being TRBD1 (6 bases). Germline CDR1 reads LNHDA; CDR2 reads SQIVND (reference sequence). With 8 bases removed from V and 1 base from J, the gap between germline ends came to 8 bases. The CDR3 extends over 12 amino acids. The CDR3 bases are TGTGCCAGTGGGGACATCCAAGAGACCCAGTACTTC. It translates to CASGDIQETQYF.

The CDR3: CASSLGSGANFNEQFF. As DNA, the CDR3 is TGTGCCAGCAGCTTGGGGAGCGGAGCCAACTTCAATGAGCAGTTCTTC. The rearrangement links TRBV5-4 to TRBJ2-1, with D maybe TRBD2 (5 bases). CDR3 size: 16 residues. Germline lookup yields CDR1 SGHNT and CDR2 YYREEE (reference sequence). V dropped 0 bases and J dropped 6 bases, with 16 bases sitting between them. Using reference TRBV5-4 and TRBJ2-1 for the parts outside the CDR3, the full variable domain is ETGVTQSPTHLIKTRGQQVTLRCSSQSGHNTVSWYQQALGQGPQFIFQYYREEENGRGNFPPRFSGLQFPNYSSELNVNALELDDSALYLCASSLGSGANFNEQFFGPGTRLTVL.

The chain uses TRBV28 and TRBJ2-7; a possible D gene is TRBD2 (6 bases). Trimming took 6 bases from V and 7 from J, leaving 10 bases between them. Looked up from germline, CDR1 is MDHEN and CDR2 is SYDVKM. The CDR3 spans 11 residues. CDR3 amino acids: CASSGAGEQYF. CDR3 DNA: TGTGCCAGCAGCGGGGCGGGAGAGCAGTACTTC.

The chain combines TRBV29-1 with TRBJ2-5; 7 positions match TRBD2. The CDR3 is 14 residues long. Germline V gene lookup returns CDR1 SQVTM and CDR2 ANQGSEA. V lost 4 bases and J lost 0; bases outside the gene matches: 5. The DNA of the CDR3 is TGCAGCGTTGTGGCTAGCGGAAACCAAGAGACCCAGTACTTC. This codes for CSVVASGNQETQYF. Full variable domain (missing parts from reference TRBV29-1 and TRBJ2-5): SAVISQKPSRDICQRGTSLTIQCQVDSQVTMMFWYRQQPGQSLTLIATANQGSEATYESGFVIDKFPISRPNLTFSTLTVSNMSPEDSSIYLCSVVASGNQETQYFGPGTRLLVL.

This chain links TRBV30 with TRBJ2-1; 8 bases align to TRBD2. The CDR3 has 12 amino acids. CDR1 is GTSNPN and CDR2 is SVGIG in the germline V gene (reference sequence). CDR3 protein: CYGRAGYNEQFF. The CDR3 DNA is TGTTACGGGAGGGCCGGGTACAATGAGCAGTTCTTC.